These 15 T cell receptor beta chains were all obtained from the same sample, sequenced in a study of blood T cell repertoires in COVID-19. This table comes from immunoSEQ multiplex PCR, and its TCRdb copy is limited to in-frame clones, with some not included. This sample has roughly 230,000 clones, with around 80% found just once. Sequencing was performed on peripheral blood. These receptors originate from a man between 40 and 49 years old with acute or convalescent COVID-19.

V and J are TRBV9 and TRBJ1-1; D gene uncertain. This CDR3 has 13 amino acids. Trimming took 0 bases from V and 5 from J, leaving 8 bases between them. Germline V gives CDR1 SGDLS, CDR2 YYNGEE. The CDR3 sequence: CASSVGGPTEAFF. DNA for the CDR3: TGTGCCAGCAGCGTAGGAGGGCCGACTGAAGCTTTCTTT.

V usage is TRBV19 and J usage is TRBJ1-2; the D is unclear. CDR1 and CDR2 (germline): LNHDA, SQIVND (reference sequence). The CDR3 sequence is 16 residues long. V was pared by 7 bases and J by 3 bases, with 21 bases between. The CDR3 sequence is CASNIRSAGRDYGYTF. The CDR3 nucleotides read TGTGCCAGTAACATACGGAGTGCCGGGAGAGACTATGGCTACACCTTC.

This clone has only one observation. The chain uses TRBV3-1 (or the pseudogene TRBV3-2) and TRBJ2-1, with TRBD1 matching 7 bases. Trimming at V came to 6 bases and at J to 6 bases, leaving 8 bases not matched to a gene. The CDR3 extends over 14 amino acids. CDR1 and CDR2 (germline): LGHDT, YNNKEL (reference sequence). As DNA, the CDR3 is TGTGCCAGCAGTAACAGGGGAATTTTCAATGAGCAGTTCTTC. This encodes CASSNRGIFNEQFF.

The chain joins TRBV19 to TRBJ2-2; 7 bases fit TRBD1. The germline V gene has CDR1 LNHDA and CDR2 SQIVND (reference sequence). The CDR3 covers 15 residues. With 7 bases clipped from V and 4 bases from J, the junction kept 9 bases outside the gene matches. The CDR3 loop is CASINRGGSTGELFF. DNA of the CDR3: TGTGCCAGTATTAACAGGGGCGGCAGCACCGGGGAGCTGTTTTTT. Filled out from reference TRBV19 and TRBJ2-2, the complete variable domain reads DGGITQSPKYLFRKEGQNVTLSCEQNLNHDAMYWYRQDPGQGLRLIYYSQIVNDFQKGDIAEGYSVSREKKESFPLTVTSAQKNPTAFYLCASINRGGSTGELFFGEGSRLTVL.

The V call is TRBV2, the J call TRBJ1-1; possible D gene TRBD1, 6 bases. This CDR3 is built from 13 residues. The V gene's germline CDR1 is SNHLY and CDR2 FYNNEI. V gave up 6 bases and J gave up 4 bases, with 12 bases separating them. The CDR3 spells CASRLDRTTEAFF. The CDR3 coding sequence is TGTGCCAGCAGGCTCGACAGGACCACTGAAGCTTTCTTT.

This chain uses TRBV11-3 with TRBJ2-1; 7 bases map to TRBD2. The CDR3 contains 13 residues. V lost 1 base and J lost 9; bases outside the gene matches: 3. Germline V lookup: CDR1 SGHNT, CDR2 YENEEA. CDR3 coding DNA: TGTGCCAGCAGCTTAGTCGGGAGGACTGAGCAGTTCTTC. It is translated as CASSLVGRTEQFF.

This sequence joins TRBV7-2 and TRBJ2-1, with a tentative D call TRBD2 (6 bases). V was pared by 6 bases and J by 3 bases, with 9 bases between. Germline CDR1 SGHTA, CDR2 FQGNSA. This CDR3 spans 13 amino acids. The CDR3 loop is CASSPSDYNEQFF. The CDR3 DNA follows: TGTGCCAGCAGTCCTAGCGACTACAATGAGCAGTTCTTC.

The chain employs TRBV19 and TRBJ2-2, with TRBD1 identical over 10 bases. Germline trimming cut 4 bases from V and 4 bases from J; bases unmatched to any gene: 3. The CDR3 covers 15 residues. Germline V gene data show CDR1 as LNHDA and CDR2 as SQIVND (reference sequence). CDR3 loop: CASSTTGGITGELFF. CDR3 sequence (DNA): TGTGCCAGTAGTACGACAGGGGGCATCACCGGGGAGCTGTTTTTT.

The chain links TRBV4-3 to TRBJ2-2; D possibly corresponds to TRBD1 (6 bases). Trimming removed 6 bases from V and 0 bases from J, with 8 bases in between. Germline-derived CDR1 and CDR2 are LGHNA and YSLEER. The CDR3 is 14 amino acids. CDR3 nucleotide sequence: TGCGCCAGCAGTGGACAGCCGAACACCGGGGAGCTGTTTTTT. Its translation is CASSGQPNTGELFF.

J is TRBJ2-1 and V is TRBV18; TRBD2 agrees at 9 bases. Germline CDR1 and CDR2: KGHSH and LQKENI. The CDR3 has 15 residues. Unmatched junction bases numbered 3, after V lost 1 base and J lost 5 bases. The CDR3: CASSPHAGGDNEQFF. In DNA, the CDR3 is TGTGCCAGCTCACCACACGCGGGAGGGGACAATGAGCAGTTCTTC. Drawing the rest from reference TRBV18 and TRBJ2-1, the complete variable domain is NAGVMQNPRHLVRRRGQEARLRCSPMKGHSHVYWYRQLPEEGLKFMVYLQKENIIDESGMPKERFSAEFPKEGPSILRIQQVVRGDSAAYFCASSPHAGGDNEQFFGPGTRLTVL.

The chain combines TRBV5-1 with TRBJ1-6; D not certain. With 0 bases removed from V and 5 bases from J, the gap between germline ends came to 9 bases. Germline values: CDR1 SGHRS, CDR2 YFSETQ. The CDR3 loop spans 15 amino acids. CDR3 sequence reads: CASSLDVSNNSPLHF. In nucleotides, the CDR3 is TGCGCCAGCAGCTTGGATGTTAGCAATAATTCACCCCTCCACTTT.

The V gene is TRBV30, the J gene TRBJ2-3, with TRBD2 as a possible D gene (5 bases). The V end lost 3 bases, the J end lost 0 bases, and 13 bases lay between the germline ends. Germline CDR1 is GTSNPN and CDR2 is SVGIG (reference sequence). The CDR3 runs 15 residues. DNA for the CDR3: TGTGCCTGGAGGTCGGGGTCCTCTAGCACAGATACGCAGTATTTT. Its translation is CAWRSGSSSTDTQYF.

The CDR3: CASSQVGSGREETQYF. The CDR3 region has the DNA TGTGCCAGCAGCCAAGTCGGTAGCGGGAGGGAAGAGACCCAGTACTTC. V and J are TRBV3-1 (or the pseudogene TRBV3-2) and TRBJ2-5; 11 nucleotides line up with TRBD2. The CDR3 has 16 amino acids. With V trimmed by 1 base and J by 3 bases, 4 bases remained unmatched. Per germline, CDR1 LGHDT and CDR2 YNNKEL (reference sequence).

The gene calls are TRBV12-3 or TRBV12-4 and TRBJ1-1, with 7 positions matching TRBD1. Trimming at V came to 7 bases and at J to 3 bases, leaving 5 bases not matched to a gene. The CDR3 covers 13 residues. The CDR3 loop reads CASTPTGYTEAFF. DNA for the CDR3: TGTGCCAGCACCCCGACAGGGTACACTGAAGCTTTCTTT.

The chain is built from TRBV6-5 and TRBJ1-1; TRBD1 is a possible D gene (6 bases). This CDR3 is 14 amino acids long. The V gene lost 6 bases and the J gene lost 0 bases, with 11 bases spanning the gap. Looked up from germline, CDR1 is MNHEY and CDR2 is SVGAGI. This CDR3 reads CASSSGHLNTEAFF. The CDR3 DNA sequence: TGTGCCAGCAGCTCGGGACACCTGAACACTGAAGCTTTCTTT.